A selection of T cell receptor beta chains follows, all from one sample in a study of identifying expanded T cells in peripheral blood. Using immunoSEQ multiplex PCR, the repertoire was profiled, and TCRdb retains in-frame clones only, with some absent. The table has 75,000 to 95,000 clones, around 90% seen once. The sequenced sample consisted of blood. Every receptor here comes from a person between 18 and 75 years old in good health. Each CDR3 is given with its conserved first and last residue. D genes are given only for firm matches. Clone size is given for some rows only: seen once, a few or many times, or a class if the clone is expanded.

d_gene	v_gene	j_gene	len	abundance	CDR3aa	CDR3nt
-	TRBV2	TRBJ2-7	14	-	CASSEAGKGYEQYF	TGTGCCAGCAGTGAAGCCGGGAAGGGATACGAGCAGTACTTC
TRBD1	TRBV19	TRBJ1-1	14	-	CASSGQGGITEAFF	TGTGCCAGTTCGGGACAGGGAGGAATCACTGAAGCTTTCTTT
-	TRBV14	TRBJ1-2	16	-	CASSQSWPGRDYGYTF	TGTGCCAGCAGCCAATCATGGCCGGGAAGGGACTATGGCTACACCTTC
-	TRBV2	TRBJ2-2	16	-	CASSEKPSRGPGELFF	TGTGCCAGCAGTGAAAAGCCCTCCCGTGGGCCCGGGGAGCTGTTTTTT
-	TRBV11-3	TRBJ2-7	14	-	CASSGPTPGSEQYF	TGTGCCAGCAGCGGCCCAACCCCAGGGAGCGAGCAGTACTTC
TRBD1	TRBV30	TRBJ1-4	16	-	CAWSGGQDPTNEKLFF	TGTGCCTGGAGTGGAGGACAGGATCCAACTAATGAAAAACTGTTTTTT
TRBD2	TRBV12-5	TRBJ2-1	18	-	CASGLSDGGRDSYNEQFF	TGTGCTAGTGGTTTGTCGGATGGCGGGAGGGACTCCTACAATGAGCAGTTCTTC
TRBD2	TRBV5-1	TRBJ2-1	16	once	CASSRLLADGYNEQFF	TGCGCCAGCAGCCGCCTACTAGCGGACGGCTACAATGAGCAGTTCTTC
-	TRBV4-3	TRBJ2-2	16	-	CASSHVTRTNTGELFF	TGCGCCAGCAGCCATGTGACACGGACGAACACCGGGGAGCTGTTTTTT
TRBD1	TRBV5-1	TRBJ1-4	15	-	CASSPGGQGNEKLFF	TGCGCCAGCAGCCCCGGGGGACAGGGTAATGAAAAACTGTTTTTT
-	TRBV5-5	TRBJ2-1	12	few	CAGAGRGNEQFF	TGTGCCGGGGCAGGACGAGGGAATGAGCAGTTCTTC
-	TRBV18	TRBJ1-2	15	-	CASSPLSTDNYGYTF	TGTGCCAGCTCACCACTGTCGACGGACAACTATGGCTACACCTTC
-	TRBV28	TRBJ1-1	12	-	CASSPLDTEAFF	TGTGCCAGCAGCCCTTTAGACACTGAAGCTTTCTTT
-	TRBV7-3	TRBJ2-1	14	-	CASSSSGHYNEQFF	TGTGCCAGCAGCTCCTCGGGACACTACAATGAGCAGTTCTTC
-	TRBV10-3	TRBJ1-5	13	-	CATKIDSNQPQHF	TGTGCCACAAAAATAGACAGCAATCAGCCCCAGCATTTT
-	TRBV5-1	TRBJ2-3	12	once	CASSLSGDTQYF	TGCGCCAGCAGCTTGTCGGGGGATACGCAGTATTTT
TRBD1	TRBV5-1	TRBJ1-6	14	few	CASSRDREVSPLHF	TGCGCCAGCAGTCGAGACAGGGAGGTTTCACCCCTCCACTTT
-	TRBV19	TRBJ1-3	15	-	CATEHGTISGNTIYF	TGTGCCACCGAACACGGGACAATCTCTGGAAACACCATATATTTT
-	TRBV30	TRBJ1-5	15	-	CAWRVKTGSNQPQHF	TGTGCCTGGAGGGTGAAAACTGGCAGCAATCAGCCCCAGCATTTT
-	TRBV5-4	TRBJ2-7	15	-	CASSLELEGPYEQYF	TGTGCCAGCAGCTTGGAATTAGAGGGGCCCTACGAGCAGTACTTC
TRBD1	TRBV18	TRBJ2-6	18	-	CASSRTGTGVSGANVLTF	TGTGCCAGCTCGCGAACCGGGACAGGGGTTTCTGGGGCCAACGTCCTGACTTTC
-	TRBV6-5	TRBJ1-3	15	-	CASSYSMGGGNTIYF	TGTGCCAGCAGTTACTCGATGGGGGGTGGAAACACCATATATTTT
-	TRBV4-1	TRBJ2-2	13	-	CASSQVAERELFF	TGCGCCAGCAGCCAAGTAGCGGAGCGGGAGCTGTTTTTT
-	TRBV27	TRBJ1-5	15	-	CASSPGQYSNQPQHF	TGTGCCAGCAGTCCGGGACAATATAGCAATCAGCCCCAGCATTTT
-	TRBV7-9	TRBJ1-1	14	-	CASSPPSGRAEAFF	TGTGCCAGCAGCCCCCCCTCGGGGAGGGCCGAAGCTTTCTTT
-	TRBV4-1	TRBJ1-1	12	-	CASRAAGKEAFF	TGCGCCAGCAGGGCGGCCGGGAAAGAAGCTTTCTTT
-	TRBV7-2	TRBJ2-2	12	-	CASSLSRLELFF	TGTGCCAGCAGCTTATCGCGATTAGAGCTGTTTTTT